The 28 T cell receptor beta chains given below trace back to one sample, sequenced in a study of cytomegalovirus exposure and HLA in healthy donors. The primer mix had 60 Vbeta and 13 Jbeta primers. Sequencing was performed with immunoSEQ multiplex PCR; in TCRdb, only in-frame clones are kept and a portion is missing. The sample lists about 130,000 clones, roughly 70% seen once, with approximately 3.1% in the top ten. The specimen sequenced was PBMCs. Receptors were obtained from a man aged 30 to 39 in good health and CMV-seronegative.

This chain joins TRBV27 and TRBJ1-1, with D possibly TRBD1 on 6 matching bases. This CDR3 contains 15 residues. CDR1 MNHEY and CDR2 SMNVEV come from the germline V gene (reference sequence). The V end lost 3 bases, the J end lost 0 bases, and 11 bases lay between the germline ends. CDR3 residues: CASSFEGVMNTEAFF. The CDR3 DNA is TGTGCCAGCAGTTTTGAGGGGGTGATGAACACTGAAGCTTTCTTT.

This clone was seen once. J is TRBJ2-3 and V is TRBV19; 9 positions agree with TRBD2. V dropped 7 bases and J dropped 0; count of bases not matched to a gene: 5. Germline CDR1 reads LNHDA; CDR2 reads SQIVND (reference sequence). The CDR3 extends over 15 amino acids. The CDR3 sequence is CASTERGASTDTQYF. The CDR3 DNA reads TGTGCCAGTACCGAGCGGGGGGCTAGCACAGATACGCAGTATTTT.

This clone was seen a few times. The rearrangement uses TRBV4-2 and TRBJ2-1; D might be TRBD2 (7 bases). Germline CDR1 LGHNA, CDR2 YNFKEQ. The CDR3 has 16 amino acids. V was clipped by 3 bases and J by 8 bases, with 20 bases between them. The CDR3 region is CASSHRGAEGFYEQFF. The CDR3 DNA sequence: TGTGCCAGCAGCCACCGGGGGGCCGAGGGGTTCTATGAGCAGTTCTTC.

The V and J genes are TRBV6-6 and TRBJ2-7, with TRBD2 matching over 7 bases. This CDR3 is built from 12 residues. The J segment lost 1 base and the V segment lost 8 bases, leaving 2 bases of the junction unmatched. Germline V gene lookup returns CDR1 MNHNY and CDR2 SVGAGI (reference sequence). The DNA of the CDR3 is TGTGCCAGCCGACTAGCTTCCTACGAGCAGTACTTC. Its protein is CASRLASYEQYF.

About this clone: The identical CDR3 is also encoded by other nucleotide sequences in the sample. The chain employs TRBV18 and TRBJ1-5, with D possibly matching TRBD1 (6 bases). This CDR3 contains 15 residues. V was clipped by 5 bases and J by 0 bases, with 11 bases between them. Germline assignment: CDR1 KGHSH and CDR2 LQKENI. The DNA for the CDR3 is TGTGCCAGCTCATTGGGACAATATAGCAATCAGCCCCAGCATTTT. Translated: CASSLGQYSNQPQHF.

The chain employs TRBV5-4 and TRBJ1-6; 7 bases are shared with TRBD1. V lost 4 bases and J lost 5; bases outside the gene matches: 9. The CDR3 sequence is 16 residues long. Germline CDR1 and CDR2: SGHNT and YYREEE (reference sequence). The CDR3 DNA follows: TGTGCCAGCAGCCCTAACCCGGGACAGAATAATTCACCCCTCCACTTT. Residues: CASSPNPGQNNSPLHF.

As DNA, the CDR3 is TGCGCCAGCAGCGGGGTGCTTGCGGGAGGGGCCGAGCAGTACTTC. Protein sequence: CASSGVLAGGAEQYF. The rearrangement joins TRBV5-1 to TRBJ2-7; 9 nucleotides line up with TRBD2. Germline CDR1 reads SGHRS; CDR2 reads YFSETQ. V lost 4 bases to trimming and J lost 6 bases; unmatched junction nucleotides: 11. CDR3 length: 15 amino acids.

The chain recombines TRBV5-8 with TRBJ2-7; 9 positions agree with TRBD2. Germline CDR1 SGHTS, CDR2 YDEGEE. V was pared by 4 bases and J by 4 bases, with 3 bases of the junction left unmatched. The CDR3 length is 13 residues. The CDR3 sequence is CASSTSGSYEQYF. CDR3 coding DNA: TGTGCCAGCAGCACTAGCGGGTCTTACGAGCAGTACTTC.

This clone has only a few counts. This chain links TRBV28 with TRBJ1-2; TRBD1 matches at 7 bases. The CDR3 is 14 amino acids. Germline V gene sequence: CDR1 MDHEN, CDR2 SYDVKM. The V segment lost 7 bases and the J segment 4 bases; nucleotides outside the gene matches: 9. CDR3 DNA: TGTGCCAGCACCAAGGAAGGGGGCTTCTATGGCTACACCTTC. Translating gives CASTKEGGFYGYTF.

This clone was seen a single time. Because it lacks the conserved phenylalanine or tryptophan at the end, this CDR3 is likely a read error. V is TRBV28 and J is TRBJ2-2, with 7 nucleotides matching TRBD2. Germline V CDR1 and CDR2: MDHEN, SYDVKM. Trimming cost V 6 bases and J 7 bases; bases outside gene matches: 5. CDR3 length equals 13 residues. CDR3 in DNA: TGTGCCAGCAGGGGCGGGAGTGTCGGGGAGCTGTTTGTT. This translates into CASRGGSVGELFV.

This clone came up once. The rearrangement uses TRBV7-8 and TRBJ2-1; 11 bases are shared with TRBD2. After removal of 1 base from V and 10 bases from J, the junction contained 6 bases not matched to a gene. The CDR3 loop spans 15 amino acids. In germline, CDR1 is SGHVS, CDR2 FQNEAQ. CDR3 protein: CASSLVLAGGWEQFF. For the CDR3, the DNA is TGTGCCAGCAGCTTAGTGCTAGCGGGAGGCTGGGAGCAGTTCTTC.

V gene TRBV5-4 combines with J gene TRBJ2-3; D is undetermined. The CDR3 spans 16 residues. Germline-derived CDR1 and CDR2 are SGHNT and YYREEE (reference sequence). Trimming shortened V by 0 bases and J by 0 bases, and 11 bases separated the two germline ends. CDR3 protein: CASSLAGPRSTDTQYF. The CDR3 nucleotides are TGTGCCAGCAGCTTGGCCGGCCCCAGGAGCACAGATACGCAGTATTTT.

This chain links TRBV9 with TRBJ2-5, with TRBD2 matching 10 bases. Germline CDR1 and CDR2: SGDLS and YYNGEE. V gave up 4 bases and J gave up 1 base; unmatched junction bases: 7. The CDR3 extends over 16 amino acids. The CDR3 is CASSRGLADSQETQYF. The DNA of the CDR3 is TGTGCCAGCAGCCGCGGACTAGCGGACTCCCAAGAGACCCAGTACTTC.

The chain couples TRBV5-4 to TRBJ1-5, with 8 bases identical to TRBD1. Germline V gene data show CDR1 as SGHNT and CDR2 as YYREEE (reference sequence). The V and J ends lost 2 bases and 7 bases, in that order; junction bases with no gene match: 5. This CDR3 is built from 14 residues. The CDR3 protein is CASSLDRGGQPQHF. The CDR3 nucleotides read TGTGCCAGCAGCTTAGACAGGGGTGGACAGCCCCAGCATTTT.

This clone showed up just a few times. The chain carries TRBV4-2 and TRBJ2-3, with TRBD2 matching over 8 bases. Unmatched junction bases numbered 11, after V lost 2 bases and J lost 4 bases. CDR1 is LGHNA and CDR2 is YNFKEQ in the germline V gene. The CDR3 sequence is 17 residues long. The CDR3 sequence: CASSQPPGLESADTQYF. The CDR3 region has the DNA TGTGCCAGCAGCCAACCCCCGGGACTAGAGTCGGCAGATACGCAGTATTTT.

The chain employs TRBV5-4 and TRBJ2-4, with TRBD2 matching 7 bases. The CDR3 totals 14 residues. CDR1 and CDR2 from the germline V gene are SGHNT and YYREEE (reference sequence). Unmatched junction bases numbered 5, after V lost 2 bases and J lost 6 bases. The CDR3 DNA reads TGTGCCAGCAGCTTAAGCGGGGTAATAAACATTCAGTACTTC. Its protein product is CASSLSGVINIQYF.

The chain uses TRBV9 and TRBJ2-5; D is undetermined. V lost 2 bases and J lost 1, with 9 bases in between. Germline-derived CDR1 and CDR2 are SGDLS and YYNGEE. The CDR3 has 14 amino acids. The CDR3 here is CASSVAGRQETQYF. The CDR3 DNA reads TGTGCCAGCAGCGTCGCAGGTCGCCAAGAGACCCAGTACTTC.

The V call is TRBV4-3, the J call TRBJ1-1; 8 nucleotides line up with TRBD1. Germline assignment: CDR1 LGHNA and CDR2 YSLEER. The CDR3 runs to 16 residues. Losses at the gene ends were 0 bases for V and 0 bases for J; bases not matched to a gene: 3. The CDR3 spells CASSQDPGGVNTEAFF. In nucleotides, the CDR3 is TGCGCCAGCAGCCAAGATCCAGGGGGCGTGAACACTGAAGCTTTCTTT.

This chain joins TRBV6-1 and TRBJ2-3, with a possible D match to TRBD1 (6 bases). The CDR3 consists of 16 residues. The V gene's germline CDR1 is MNHNS and CDR2 SASEGT. Deletions cut 2 bases from V and 4 bases from J, with 16 bases between. CDR3 sequence reads: CASSEITGIPSDTQYF. CDR3 DNA sequence: TGTGCCAGCAGTGAAATAACAGGGATTCCCTCAGATACGCAGTATTTT.

Remarks on this clone: One end of the junction varies from germline; a read error may be responsible. This sequence joins TRBV7-7 and TRBJ2-3; the D gene is possibly TRBD1 (5 bases). Germline V gene data show CDR1 as SSHAT and CDR2 as FNYEAQ (reference sequence). The CDR3 is 15 residues long. DNA of the CDR3: TGTGCTAGCAGCTTTGGGCTAGGGGCCACAGATACGCAGTATTTT. Its protein product is CASSFGLGATDTQYF.

This sequence joins TRBV9 and TRBJ2-7; maybe TRBD1 (6 bases). Between the trimmed V and J ends, which lost 0 bases and 2 bases, there was a span of 12 bases. The CDR3 is made up of 15 amino acids. Germline V gives CDR1 SGDLS, CDR2 YYNGEE. DNA for the CDR3: TGTGCCAGCAGCGTAGGATGGGGGCGGACCTACGAGCAGTACTTC. Amino acids: CASSVGWGRTYEQYF.

The chain combines TRBV4-3 with TRBJ1-3; 10 bases align to TRBD1. Trimming took 3 bases from V and 2 from J; bases not matched to a gene: 1. This CDR3 comprises 15 residues. Looked up from germline, CDR1 is LGHNA and CDR2 is YSLEER. This CDR3 is CASSQGTGAGNTIYF. The CDR3 coding sequence is TGCGCCAGCAGCCAGGGGACAGGGGCTGGAAACACCATATATTTT.

The rearrangement uses TRBV30 and TRBJ1-2; TRBD1 might be the D (6 bases). The V and J ends lost 3 bases and 6 bases respectively, with 14 bases between them. Germline V gene lookup returns CDR1 GTSNPN and CDR2 SVGIG (reference sequence). This CDR3 spans 13 amino acids. In nucleotides, the CDR3 is TGTGCCTGGAGAGGCAGGGGATGGAATGGCTACACCTTC. It translates to CAWRGRGWNGYTF.

V and J are TRBV9 and TRBJ1-1; 9 bases map to TRBD1. Germline V gene lookup returns CDR1 SGDLS and CDR2 YYNGEE. The CDR3 has 16 residues. V was clipped by 3 bases and J by 4 bases; unmatched bases: 10. The CDR3 DNA is TGTGCCAGCAGCGGTATTGGACAGGGGATCGGCACTGAAGCTTTCTTT. Amino acid sequence: CASSGIGQGIGTEAFF.

The chain couples TRBV4-2 to TRBJ2-3; D ambiguous. The V end lost 2 bases, the J end lost 6 bases, and 9 bases lay between the germline ends. Per germline, CDR1 LGHNA and CDR2 YNFKEQ. This CDR3 has 13 residues. The CDR3 sequence is CASSQSLRDTQYF. The CDR3 coding sequence is TGTGCCAGCAGCCAAAGCCTGAGGGATACGCAGTATTTT.

The chain has TRBV29-1 and TRBJ1-1; D not certain. Per germline, CDR1 SQVTM and CDR2 ANQGSEA. CDR3 length equals 11 residues. The V gene lost 3 bases and the J gene lost 5 bases, with 7 bases spanning the gap. CDR3 loop: CSVDLSTEAFF. The CDR3 nucleotides read TGCAGCGTTGACTTGAGTACTGAAGCTTTCTTT.

As concerns this clone: Lacking the conserved final phenylalanine or tryptophan, this CDR3 likely reflects a read error. The chain combines TRBV5-6 with TRBJ1-4, with 7 bases lining up with TRBD1. Germline trimming cut 3 bases from V and 9 bases from J; bases unmatched to any gene: 11. This CDR3 region has 15 residues. The germline V gene has CDR1 SGHDT and CDR2 YYEEEE. Here the CDR3 reads CASSSVTGDAKKLFV. The CDR3 coding sequence is TGTGCCAGCAGCTCCGTAACAGGGGATGCGAAAAAACTGTTTGTT.

The genes are TRBV7-3 and TRBJ2-1; D might be TRBD2 (7 bases). Trimming took 5 bases from V and 4 from J, leaving 12 bases between them. Germline assignment: CDR1 SGHTA and CDR2 FQGTGA. The CDR3 covers 14 residues. The CDR3 region is CASSEGGAYNEQFF. CDR3 coding DNA: TGTGCCAGCAGCGAAGGGGGGGCGTACAATGAGCAGTTCTTC. Looking up the rest from reference TRBV7-3 and TRBJ2-1 gives the full variable domain: GAGVSQTPSNKVTEKGKYVELRCDPISGHTALYWYRQSLGQGPEFLIYFQGTGAADDSGLPNDRFFAVRPEGSVSTLKIQRTERGDSAVYLCASSEGGAYNEQFFGPGTRLTVL.